Listed below are T cell receptor beta chains from one sample, sequenced in a study of blood T cell repertoires in COVID-19. The method was immunoSEQ multiplex PCR; TCRdb's version includes in-frame clones alone and lacks a portion of them. The sample includes about 190,000 clones, 90% of them seen just once. Input material: peripheral blood. The receptors shown here come from a man aged 50-60 years with acute or convalescent COVID-19. CDR3s include the opening cysteine and the closing phenylalanine or tryptophan. The D gene is left open where the match is weak. Where a row states a size, it is once, few, many or the class of an expanded clone; other rows omit it.

V	J	D	size	CDR3	DNA
TRBV7-9	TRBJ1-1	TRBD1	-	CASSSGTGAFF	TGTGCCAGCAGCTCCGGGACAGGAGCTTTCTTT
TRBV6-5	TRBJ2-1	TRBD2	once	CASRRAGTNYNEQFF	TGTGCCAGCAGGCGTGCCGGGACTAACTACAATGAGCAGTTCTTC
TRBV28	TRBJ1-5	-	-	CASRWTENQPQHF	TGTGCCAGCAGGTGGACAGAGAATCAGCCCCAGCATTTT
TRBV4-1	TRBJ2-1	TRBD2	-	CASSQVRRESDEQFF	TGCGCCAGCAGCCAAGTTAGGCGGGAGTCAGATGAGCAGTTCTTC
TRBV12-2	TRBJ2-7	-	once	CASRPFGAGAILSSYEQYF	-
TRBV10-3	TRBJ1-1	TRBD1	-	CAISSGQGSTEAFF	TGTGCCATCAGTTCAGGACAGGGGAGCACTGAAGCTTTCTTT
TRBV25-1	TRBJ2-1	TRBD2	once	CASSRAGGPNEQFF	TGTGCCAGCAGTCGGGCGGGAGGACCAAATGAGCAGTTCTTC
TRBV6-6	TRBJ1-1	-	-	CASSSTATGTEAFF	TGTGCCAGCAGTTCGACAGCAACTGGGACTGAAGCTTTCTTT
TRBV7-8	TRBJ1-1	TRBD1	once	CASSLEEGAAFF	TGTGCCAGCAGCTTAGAGGAGGGGGCAGCTTTCTTT
TRBV12-3/TRBV12-4	TRBJ2-3	-	-	CASSPVTDTQYF	TGTGCCAGCAGCCCCGTGACAGATACGCAGTATTTT
TRBV5-1	TRBJ1-1	-	-	CASSFEWGAEAFF	TGCGCCAGCAGCTTTGAATGGGGGGCTGAAGCTTTCTTT
TRBV11-2	TRBJ1-1	-	-	CASSAAGVGTEAFF	TGTGCCAGCAGCGCCGCGGGGGTGGGCACTGAAGCTTTCTTT
TRBV7-9	TRBJ2-5	TRBD2	-	CASSLSAGGETQYF	TGTGCCAGCAGCTTATCGGCGGGAGGGGAGACCCAGTACTTC
TRBV4-1	TRBJ2-2	-	-	CASRTGYLVDGELFF	TGCGCCAGCAGGACAGGATACTTAGTAGACGGGGAGCTGTTTTTT
TRBV6-1	TRBJ1-5	-	-	CASSEGRGSGQPQHF	TGTGCCAGCAGTGAAGGGCGAGGGAGTGGGCAGCCCCAGCATTTT
TRBV9	TRBJ2-3	TRBD2	once	CASSVSGGASFTDTQYF	TGTGCCAGCAGCGTTAGCGGGGGGGCCTCATTCACAGATACGCAGTATTTT
TRBV10-1	TRBJ1-5	TRBD1	-	CARGHRGRFNQPQHF	TGCGCCAGGGGCCACAGGGGGCGGTTCAATCAGCCCCAGCATTTT
TRBV14	TRBJ2-2	-	-	CASSQRLAGELFF	TGTGCCAGCAGCCAAAGGCTAGCCGGGGAGCTGTTTTTT
TRBV5-1	TRBJ1-6	-	once	CASSPRSTETHSPLHF	TGCGCCAGCAGCCCAAGATCGACAGAGACCCATTCACCCCTCCACTTT
TRBV5-1	TRBJ1-2	-	-	CASSLSLYSREASNYGYTF	TGCGCCAGCAGCTTGTCCTTATATAGCAGGGAAGCCTCTAACTATGGCTACACCTTC
TRBV7-2	TRBJ2-1	TRBD2	-	CASSLLAGENEQFF	TGTGCCAGCAGCTTACTAGCGGGAGAGAATGAGCAGTTCTTC
TRBV6-6	TRBJ1-2	-	-	CASTSGQGNYGYTF	TGTGCCAGCACCTCAGGGCAGGGTAACTATGGCTACACCTTC
TRBV19	TRBJ1-5	TRBD1	once	CASGRTGGNQPQHF	TGTGCCAGTGGTAGGACAGGGGGCAATCAGCCCCAGCATTTT
TRBV9	TRBJ2-7	-	-	CASSVGLVPSPSYEQYF	TGTGCCAGCAGCGTAGGGCTAGTACCTTCGCCTTCCTACGAGCAGTACTTC
TRBV29-1	TRBJ1-2	-	-	CSSGQPGYGYTF	TGCAGTTCTGGACAGCCAGGATATGGCTACACCTTC
TRBV27	TRBJ1-1	TRBD1	once	CASSRQGEVSTEAFF	TGTGCCAGCTCAAGACAGGGGGAAGTTAGCACTGAAGCTTTCTTT
TRBV25-1	TRBJ1-1	TRBD1	-	CASSEKGAGWLNTEAFF	TGTGCCAGCAGTGAGAAGGGGGCAGGGTGGTTGAACACTGAAGCTTTCTTT
TRBV6-6	TRBJ2-5	TRBD1	-	CASSPGTGGRETQYF	TGTGCCAGCAGCCCCGGGACAGGGGGTAGGGAGACCCAGTACTTC
TRBV9	TRBJ2-1	TRBD2	-	CASSLGAAREDEQFF	TGTGCCAGCAGCCTGGGGGCCGCGCGGGAGGATGAGCAGTTCTTC
TRBV9	TRBJ1-4	-	-	CASSVAADADNEKLFF	TGTGCCAGCAGCGTAGCAGCGGACGCTGATAATGAAAAACTGTTTTTT
TRBV30	TRBJ2-1	-	-	CAWSQYNEQFF	TGTGCCTGGAGTCAATACAATGAGCAGTTCTTC
TRBV15	TRBJ1-1	TRBD1	-	CATSKGGRTEAFF	TGTGCCACCAGCAAAGGGGGCCGGACTGAAGCTTTCTTT
TRBV6-1	TRBJ1-6	TRBD1	few	CASSDRQGADSPLHF	TGTGCCAGCAGTGACAGACAGGGGGCAGATTCACCCCTCCACTTT
TRBV9	TRBJ1-3	-	-	CASSAGRGSSGNTIYF	TGTGCCAGCAGCGCGGGGAGGGGATCATCTGGAAACACCATATATTTT
TRBV11-2	TRBJ2-2	-	-	CASSLYRSAGELFF	TGTGCCAGCAGCTTATACAGGAGTGCCGGGGAGCTGTTTTTT
TRBV27	TRBJ2-1	-	once	CASSLFPLSGPGYNEQFF	TGTGCCAGCAGTTTATTCCCCTTAAGCGGACCGGGCTACAATGAGCAGTTCTTC
TRBV9	TRBJ2-3	-	-	CASNKVGTSTDTQYF	TGTGCCAGCAACAAAGTGGGGACTAGCACAGATACGCAGTATTTT
TRBV5-8	TRBJ2-1	-	-	CASEPGTGRGNEQFF	TGTGCCAGCGAACCCGGGACTGGCAGGGGGAATGAGCAGTTCTTC
TRBV2	TRBJ2-2	-	-	CASSERRAGELFF	TGTGCCAGCAGTGAAAGGCGGGCCGGGGAGCTGTTTTTT
TRBV18	TRBJ2-7	TRBD1	-	CASSQQNRGDEQYF	TGTGCCAGCTCACAACAAAACAGGGGCGACGAGCAGTACTTC
TRBV10-3	TRBJ2-7	-	-	CAISESGSYEQYF	TGTGCCATCAGTGAGTCGGGCAGCTACGAGCAGTACTTC
TRBV12-3/TRBV12-4	TRBJ2-7	-	-	CASSQFSSYEQYF	TGTGCCAGCAGTCAATTTAGCTCCTACGAGCAGTACTTC
TRBV28	TRBJ2-7	-	-	CASSLSHLSYEQYF	TGTGCCAGCAGTTTGAGTCACCTCTCCTACGAGCAGTACTTC
TRBV28	TRBJ1-3	TRBD1	-	CASNGDRGDIDTIYF	TGTGCCAGCAACGGGGACAGGGGGGATATAGACACCATATATTTT
TRBV27	TRBJ2-7	TRBD1	-	CASSSPGQGTYEQYF	TGTGCCAGCAGCTCGCCGGGACAGGGGACCTACGAGCAGTACTTC
TRBV19	TRBJ2-2	TRBD1	-	CASSPDRGSTGELFF	TGTGCCAGTAGCCCCGACAGGGGATCGACCGGGGAGCTGTTTTTT
TRBV11-1	TRBJ1-1	-	-	CASSWGVDTEAFF	TGTGCCAGCAGCTGGGGAGTCGACACTGAAGCTTTCTTT
TRBV10-3	TRBJ1-5	-	once	CAISDQRGGDQPQHF	TGTGCCATCAGTGACCAACGGGGAGGGGATCAGCCCCAGCATTTT
TRBV27	TRBJ2-7	-	-	CASSYGSEQYF	TGTGCCAGCAGTTACGGGTCCGAGCAGTACTTC
TRBV15	TRBJ1-2	-	-	CATSRAHEAGYTF	TGTGCCACCAGCAGAGCCCACGAGGCGGGCTACACCTTC
TRBV5-1	TRBJ2-1	TRBD1	-	CASSWSGTGHINEQFF	TGCGCCAGCAGCTGGTCCGGGACAGGGCATATCAATGAGCAGTTCTTC
TRBV30	TRBJ2-2	-	-	CAWSGGLGTGELFF	TGTGCCTGGAGTGGGGGGCTGGGCACCGGGGAGCTGTTTTTT
TRBV5-1	TRBJ2-1	TRBD2	-	CASSLLAGTDNEQFF	TGCGCCAGCAGCTTACTAGCGGGTACGGACAATGAGCAGTTCTTC
TRBV10-3	TRBJ1-6	-	-	CAISEGREQHSPLHF	TGTGCCATCAGTGAGGGGAGAGAGCAGCATTCACCCCTCCACTTT